These 32 T cell receptor beta chains share one sample of origin, sequenced in a study of spatial heterogeneity in lung cancer. Study-wide results and caveats: In tumors, expanded intratumoral alpha and beta TCR counts tracked mutation counts.

TCRdb re-derived calls from the 5' RACE reads in MiXCR, one entry per CDR3 protein. The repertoire holds about 9,800 distinct CDR3 sequences, 5.5% to 7.5% seen once, with 10% in the top ten. Time point of the sample: sample taken at primary tumor resection. Their antigens remain unidentified. The starting material was lung tumor tissue, obtained at surgery. Receptors originate from a male donor with early-stage non-small cell lung cancer.

This clonotype is medium-sized by share. This beta chain represents an off-target read in a library built for alpha chains; its size is of limited meaning. This sequence joins TRBV6-5 and TRBJ2-3; the D is unclear. Trimming took 4 bases from V and 1 from J, leaving 12 bases between them. Looked up from germline, CDR1 is MNHEY and CDR2 is SVGAGI. This CDR3 comprises 15 residues. The CDR3 coding sequence is TGTGCCAGCAGTTTATCAGGTGCTGGCACAGATACGCAGTATTTT. Protein sequence: CASSLSGAGTDTQYF.

This clonotype was picked up many times. A much larger clone lies a single base off, so this may be a read error. Found in a library prepared for alpha chains, this beta chain is an off-target read, and its abundance has little meaning. The chain couples TRBV7-2 to TRBJ1-2; 8 bases fit TRBD1. Germline values: CDR1 SGHTA, CDR2 FQGNSA. The V and J ends lost 0 bases and 3 bases, in that order; junction bases with no gene match: 12. The CDR3 is 18 residues long. In DNA form, the CDR3 reads TGTGCCAGCAGCTTAGCGCGCACGGCAGGGGGCGTCGACTATGGCTACACCTTC. Amino acid sequence: CASSLARTAGGVDYGYTF.

This clonotype was detected many times. Since it is a stray read in a library aimed at alpha chains, this beta chain has a size that is not meaningful. The rearrangement links TRBV4-1 to TRBJ2-7, with 10 bases lining up with TRBD2. The CDR3 totals 21 residues. The trim removed 1 base at V and 4 bases at J, leaving 22 bases unmatched. The germline gives CDR1 MGHRA, CDR2 YSYEKL. The DNA for the CDR3 is TGCGCCAGCAGCCAAGGGGTCCTTAAAACTATACCGGGACTAGCGACATACGAGCAGTACTTC. It codes for CASSQGVLKTIPGLATYEQYF.

Many counts were recorded for this clonotype. This beta chain turned up in a library designed for alpha chains; as an off-target read, its abundance says little. The V gene is TRBV3-1, the J gene TRBJ2-1; D call uncertain. CDR3 size: 11 residues. Trimming cost V 1 base and J 8 bases, with 3 bases left between them. The germline CDR1 and CDR2 sequences are LGHDT and YNNKEL (reference sequence). The chain's CDR3 is CASSQGDEQFF. The CDR3 DNA reads TGTGCCAGCAGCCAAGGAGATGAGCAGTTCTTC.

In this sample, this clonotype turned up many times. Little can be read into the size of this beta chain, an off-target read in a library designed for alpha chains. The chain joins TRBV20-1 to TRBJ1-4; 7 positions agree with TRBD1. This CDR3 is built from 13 residues. Trimming at V came to 6 bases and at J to 8 bases, leaving 9 bases not matched to a gene. CDR1 and CDR2 from the germline V gene are DFQATT and SNEGSKA (reference sequence). The CDR3 sequence is CSAPVAGGEKLFF. The DNA for the CDR3 is TGCAGTGCCCCCGTGGCAGGGGGGGAAAAACTGTTTTTT.

This clonotype was seen ten or more times. In a library made to pick up alpha chains, this beta chain is a stray read with a size that means little. V and J are TRBV6-5 and TRBJ1-5; D gene ambiguous. The CDR3 is 14 residues long. V lost 5 bases and J 7 bases, leaving 15 bases between the germline ends. Germline loops: CDR1 MNHEY, CDR2 SVGAGI. For the CDR3, the DNA is TGTGCCAGCAGTCCCCCGGGATGGGAGCAGCCCCAGCATTTT. Translated, it gives CASSPPGWEQPQHF.

This clonotype was picked up many times. As an off-target read in a library built for alpha chains, this beta chain has a frequency of little significance. The CDR3 reads CASSPEIGGGLSETQYF. CDR3 bases: TGTGCCAGCAGCCCCGAGATAGGGGGGGGGCTGTCAGAGACCCAGTACTTC. The rearrangement links TRBV7-8 to TRBJ2-5; possibly TRBD2 for D (7 bases). This CDR3 contains 17 residues. In germline, CDR1 is SGHVS, CDR2 FQNEAQ. V lost 5 bases and J 4 bases, leaving 23 bases between the germline ends.

This clonotype was counted at least ten times. The library was prepared for alpha chains; this beta chain is a stray read, so its frequency means little. This sequence joins TRBV19 and TRBJ1-2; TRBD1 is a possible D gene (6 bases). This CDR3 has 14 residues. Trimming left V 7 bases short and J 8 bases short, with 20 bases between. CDR1 is LNHDA and CDR2 is SQIVND in the germline V gene (reference sequence). CDR3 sequence (DNA): TGTGCCAGTACCCTCAGGGGACTTCCGTTAGGCTACACCTTC. This sequence encodes CASTLRGLPLGYTF.

The sample holds many counts of this clonotype. As an off-target read in a library built for alpha chains, this beta chain has a frequency of little significance. The chain carries TRBV5-6 and TRBJ2-5; maybe TRBD1 (6 bases). Germline values: CDR1 SGHDT, CDR2 YYEEEE. CDR3 length: 14 amino acids. Trimming took 3 bases from V and 5 from J, leaving 14 bases between them. The CDR3 spells CASSSPTGSETQYF. Written as DNA, the CDR3 is TGTGCCAGCAGCTCACCCACAGGGTCGGAGACCCAGTACTTC.

A remark on this clonotype: The library was built for alpha chains, so this beta chain is an off-target read and its size means little. The chain uses TRBV6-6 and TRBJ1-4; D may be TRBD1 (5 bases). Trimming left V 10 bases short and J 0 bases short, with 12 bases between. The length of the CDR3 is 14 residues. Germline V CDR1 and CDR2: MNHNY, SVGAGI (reference sequence). DNA for the CDR3: TGTGCCACGAGGGGAAGCGCAACTAATGAAAAACTGTTTTTT. Translating it yields CATRGSATNEKLFF.

The sample holds many counts of this clonotype. A library prepared for alpha chains yielded this beta chain as an off-target read; its size is of little meaning. The genes are TRBV11-2 and TRBJ1-2; D uncertain. The CDR3 runs 16 residues. Germline V gene data show CDR1 as SGHAT and CDR2 as FQNNGV. The V gene lost 0 bases and the J gene lost 4 bases, with 15 bases spanning the gap. CDR3 DNA: TGTGCCAGCAGCTTAGATATGGGTCCCTCTCTCTATGGCTACACCTTC. Its protein product is CASSLDMGPSLYGYTF.

This clonotype was observed many times. Found in a library prepared for alpha chains, this beta chain is an off-target read, and its abundance has little meaning. V gene TRBV20-1 combines with J gene TRBJ2-7, with D perhaps TRBD1 (6 bases). Germline V CDR1 and CDR2: DFQATT, SNEGSKA (reference sequence). V was clipped by 4 bases and J by 7 bases, with 11 bases between them. The CDR3 is made up of 11 amino acids. CDR3 DNA sequence: TGCAGTGCTATCTTAAGGGGGGAGCAGTACTTC. It codes for CSAILRGEQYF.

The sample holds many counts of this clonotype. In a library made to pick up alpha chains, this beta chain is a stray read with a size that means little. The gene calls are TRBV7-3 and TRBJ1-6; D remains unclear. The CDR3 extends over 14 amino acids. Trimming pared 5 bases from V and 10 bases from J, leaving 15 bases between. CDR1 SGHTA and CDR2 FQGTGA come from the germline V gene. CDR3 in amino acids: CASSPAPGGSPLHF. The CDR3 DNA reads as TGTGCCAGCAGCCCGGCCCCGGGCGGATCACCCCTCCACTTT.

This clonotype was detected ten times or more. This beta chain came through as a stray read in a library set up for alpha chains, and its size says little. The gene calls are TRBV6-1 and TRBJ2-2; D is unclear. Germline CDR1 is MNHNS and CDR2 is SASEGT. V lost 7 bases to trimming and J lost 3 bases, with 6 bases between them. The CDR3 has 12 amino acids. Here the CDR3 reads CASTFYTGELFF. The CDR3 DNA sequence: TGTGCCAGCACCTTTTACACCGGGGAGCTGTTTTTT.

This clonotype was detected many times. Found in a library prepared for alpha chains, this beta chain is an off-target read, and its abundance has little meaning. V gene TRBV15 combines with J gene TRBJ1-3; D is possibly TRBD1 (6 bases). The V gene lost 0 bases and the J gene lost 4 bases, with 13 bases spanning the gap. CDR1 and CDR2 (germline): LNHNV, YYDKDF (reference sequence). The CDR3 is 16 residues long. CDR3 in DNA: TGTGCCACCAGCAGAGAAACAGGGATTTTAGGAAACACCATATATTTT. Translation: CATSRETGILGNTIYF.

Sample share makes this clonotype medium-sized. Since the library was made to target alpha chains, this beta chain is a stray read and its abundance is not meaningful. The chain links TRBV7-8 to TRBJ2-7, with D possibly TRBD1 on 5 matching bases. The CDR3 consists of 13 residues. V lost 3 bases and J lost 3, with 9 bases in between. CDR1 and CDR2 (germline): SGHVS, FQNEAQ. CDR3 bases: TGTGCCAGCAGCTTGACCAGGGACTACGAGCAGTACGTC. It translates to CASSLTRDYEQYV.

With respect to this clonotype: A library prepared for alpha chains yielded this beta chain as an off-target read; its size is of little meaning. The rearrangement uses TRBV30 and TRBJ1-1; the D is unclear. The ends were cut back, 0 bases at V and 1 base at J, with 21 bases in the middle. Germline V gene lookup returns CDR1 GTSNPN and CDR2 SVGIG (reference sequence). This CDR3 comprises 18 residues. The CDR3 region has the DNA TGTGCCTGGAGTGTTTTTGTTTGGGCAGGACCCCCGAACACTGAAGCTTTCTTT. Amino acid sequence: CAWSVFVWAGPPNTEAFF.

Ten or more counts support this clonotype. A library made for alpha chains picked up this beta chain off target, so its size means little. The rearrangement links TRBV27 to TRBJ1-2; the D gene is possibly TRBD1 (5 bases). Trimming stripped 0 bases from V and 4 bases from J, with 12 bases between. Looked up from germline, CDR1 is MNHEY and CDR2 is SMNVEV (reference sequence). This CDR3 has 15 amino acids. The DNA for the CDR3 is TGTGCCAGCAGTTTATCGATGGGGGTGGGCTATGGCTACACCTTC. This sequence encodes CASSLSMGVGYGYTF.

This clonotype is labeled as medium-sized. This beta chain is off target for a library built for alpha chains, so its abundance means little. The rearrangement uses TRBV6-6 and TRBJ1-1, with D possibly TRBD1 on 6 matching bases. Per germline, CDR1 MNHNY and CDR2 SVGAGI (reference sequence). The CDR3 loop spans 14 amino acids. Trimming shortened V by 6 bases and J by 0 bases, and 11 bases separated the two germline ends. The CDR3 spells CASRTGGMNTEAFF. DNA of the CDR3: TGTGCCAGCAGGACAGGAGGGATGAACACTGAAGCTTTCTTT.

This clonotype was seen repeatedly, ten times or more. The library was built for alpha chains, so this beta chain is an off-target read and its size means little. This chain connects TRBV20-1 to TRBJ2-3, with 7 bases fitting TRBD2. The V gene end was trimmed by 0 bases and the J gene end by 0 bases; junction bases not matched to a gene: 12. This CDR3 has 18 amino acids. Germline V gene lookup returns CDR1 DFQATT and CDR2 SNEGSKA (reference sequence). The CDR3 loop is CSARDLREGRLSTDTQYF. Written as DNA, the CDR3 is TGCAGTGCTAGAGATTTGAGGGAGGGGAGACTGAGCACAGATACGCAGTATTTT.

This clonotype has ten or more counts. This beta chain is an off-target read within a library intended for alpha chains, so its frequency means little. This chain uses TRBV7-9 with TRBJ2-7; TRBD2 aligns across 11 bases. CDR1 and CDR2 from the germline V gene are SEHNR and FQNEAQ (reference sequence). The CDR3 spans 15 residues. Trimming removed 7 bases from V and 1 base from J; junction bases left unmatched: 6. The CDR3 region is CASNPGTSGSYEQYF. The CDR3 bases are TGTGCCAGCAACCCCGGGACTAGCGGTTCCTACGAGCAGTACTTC.

This clonotype was detected many times. With the library built for alpha chains, this beta chain is off target and its frequency is not meaningful. V gene TRBV9 combines with J gene TRBJ1-4; TRBD1 might be the D (5 bases). This CDR3 region has 15 residues. Per germline, CDR1 SGDLS and CDR2 YYNGEE. V was shortened by 4 bases and J by 0 bases, with 10 bases between the two germline ends. CDR3 loop: CASSPRQTTNEKLFF. The DNA of the CDR3 is TGTGCCAGCAGCCCGAGACAGACAACTAATGAAAAACTGTTTTTT.

This clonotype occurred many times. The library was built for alpha chains, so this beta chain is an off-target read and its size means little. This chain uses TRBV2 with TRBJ1-2; D gene uncertain. The V gene lost 6 bases and the J gene lost 5 bases, with 13 bases spanning the gap. Germline CDR1 and CDR2: SNHLY and FYNNEI. CDR3 length: 13 amino acids. CDR3 coding DNA: TGTGCCAGCAGCCCTGAGGAAACTTATGGCTACACCTTC. Its protein product is CASSPEETYGYTF.

This clonotype appeared many times. This beta chain came through as a stray read in a library set up for alpha chains, and its size says little. The chain employs TRBV20-1 and TRBJ2-1; D is possibly TRBD1 (5 bases). Trimming cost V 3 bases and J 15 bases, with 21 bases left between them. The CDR3 has 13 residues. Germline values: CDR1 DFQATT, CDR2 SNEGSKA (reference sequence). CDR3 residues: CSASPPRQGIPFF. The CDR3 DNA reads TGCAGTGCTAGTCCCCCCAGGCAGGGAATCCCGTTCTTC.

By sample fraction, this clonotype is medium-sized (0.01 to 0.1%). A library prepared for alpha chains yielded this beta chain as an off-target read; its size is of little meaning. The genes are TRBV12-3 or TRBV12-4 and TRBJ1-5; 8 bases match TRBD1. The CDR3 extends over 16 amino acids. V was clipped by 3 bases and J by 4 bases; unmatched bases: 8. The CDR3 protein is CASSLAGTGLNQPQHF. The CDR3 bases are TGTGCCAGCAGTTTGGCCGGGACAGGACTTAATCAGCCCCAGCATTTT.

To note about this clonotype: The size of this beta chain means little, since it is a stray read in a library made for alpha chains. V is TRBV20-1 and J is TRBJ1-2, with 9 nucleotides matching TRBD1. The J segment lost 4 bases and the V segment lost 5 bases, leaving 2 bases of the junction unmatched. CDR1 is DFQATT, CDR2 SNEGSKA, per germline (reference sequence). CDR3 length: 12 residues. The CDR3 spells CSADRGGYGYTF. The CDR3 nucleotides read TGCAGTGCTGACAGGGGGGGCTATGGCTACACCTTC.

This clonotype ranks as medium-sized. For a library built for alpha chains, this beta chain is a stray read; little rests on its size. V usage is TRBV27 and J usage is TRBJ1-2; 7 bases are shared with TRBD1. J gave up 2 bases and V 3 bases, and 3 bases lay outside the gene matches. This CDR3 contains 14 residues. Germline V gene sequence: CDR1 MNHEY, CDR2 SMNVEV (reference sequence). This CDR3 reads CASSFTGQNYGYTF. Here the CDR3 DNA reads TGTGCCAGCAGTTTCACGGGACAGAACTATGGCTACACCTTC.

This clonotype was seen ten or more times. With the library built for alpha chains, this beta chain is off target and its frequency is not meaningful. This sequence joins TRBV28 and TRBJ1-2, with no clear D. V was shortened by 7 bases and J by 5 bases, with 17 bases between the two germline ends. CDR3 length: 14 amino acids. Germline CDR1 and CDR2: MDHEN and SYDVKM. This chain's CDR3 is CASNIRMSPYGYTF. CDR3 nucleotide sequence: TGTGCCAGCAACATCCGGATGAGCCCGTATGGCTACACCTTC.

Comments on this clonotype: This beta chain is an off-target read within a library intended for alpha chains, so its frequency means little. V and J are TRBV4-1 and TRBJ2-5; no firm D call. Per the germline V gene, CDR1 is MGHRA and CDR2 is YSYEKL. CDR3 size: 16 residues. The V end was cut by 0 bases, the J end by 5 bases, with 16 bases between. In nucleotides, the CDR3 is TGCGCCAGCAGCCAAGATGGAGACCCCAGGTTTGAGACCCAGTACTTC. This translates into CASSQDGDPRFETQYF.

In this sample, this clonotype is medium-sized. In a library made to pick up alpha chains, this beta chain is a stray read with a size that means little. The chain recombines TRBV19 with TRBJ1-2; maybe TRBD1 (5 bases). This CDR3 is 14 amino acids long. The germline CDR1 and CDR2 sequences are LNHDA and SQIVND (reference sequence). V gave up 9 bases and J gave up 0 bases, with 14 bases separating them. CDR3 protein: CASHSLGANYGYTF. The CDR3 coding sequence is TGTGCCAGCCACTCCCTGGGGGCTAACTATGGCTACACCTTC.

This clonotype was counted at least ten times. This beta chain is an unintended read in a library built for alpha chains; its size means little. This chain uses TRBV10-3 with TRBJ2-2; 10 positions match TRBD2. The V gene end was trimmed by 8 bases and the J gene end by 5 bases; junction bases not matched to a gene: 5. The germline CDR1 and CDR2 sequences are ENHRY and SYGVKD. CDR3 length: 14 amino acids. The CDR3 region is CAISSSGRTGELFF. CDR3 nucleotide sequence: TGTGCCATCTCGAGTAGCGGGAGGACCGGGGAGCTGTTTTTT.

Many counts were recorded for this clonotype. With the library built for alpha chains, this beta chain is off target and its frequency is not meaningful. V is TRBV2 and J is TRBJ2-3; 12 nucleotides match TRBD2. Germline lookup yields CDR1 SNHLY and CDR2 FYNNEI. The CDR3 contains 17 residues. V trimming: 6 bases; J trimming: 0 bases; junction bases outside the gene matches: 7. CDR3 sequence: CASRRELAGGSTDTQYF. CDR3 in DNA: TGTGCCAGCAGACGGGAACTAGCGGGAGGAAGCACAGATACGCAGTATTTT.